This T cell receptor beta chain derives from a study of T cell changes during pregnancy in multiple sclerosis. TCRdb keeps only in-frame clones here, not all; method: immunoSEQ multiplex PCR. The sample contains 50,000 to 65,000 clones, about 96% of which appear only once. CDR1 is SGHTA and CDR2 is FQGNSA in the germline V gene. The CDR3 has 15 residues. The J segment lost 3 bases and the V segment lost 5 bases, leaving 9 bases of the junction unmatched. This TCR was sampled from a female donor with multiple sclerosis, enrolled in a pregnancy study. The rearrangement uses TRBV7-2 and TRBJ2-7, with 8 bases identical to TRBD1. This specimen consisted of CD8+ T cells from peripheral blood mononuclear cells, obtained after pregnancy. The DNA of the CDR3 is TGTGCCAGCAGCGAAACAGGGGGAGCCTACTACGAGCAGTACTTC. Translating it yields CASSETGGAYYEQYF. Complete variable domain (other parts from reference TRBV7-2 and TRBJ2-7): GAGVSQSPSNKVTEKGKDVELRCDPISGHTALYWYRQSLGQGLEFLIYFQGNSAPDKSGLPSDRFSAERTGGSVSTLTIQRTQQEDSAVYLCASSETGGAYYEQYFGPGTRLTVT.